The clone carrying this TCR beta chain occurred a few times. Its antigen remains unidentified. The run depth of the assay was deep. TCRdb keeps only in-frame clones here, not all; method: immunoSEQ multiplex PCR. The sample includes some 1,100,000 clones, around 82% seen only once; the top ten take 0.5% to 0.6%. The CDR3 extends over 15 amino acids. This specimen comes from a study of shared clonotypes between healthy human individuals. Broader study findings: Donor clonotype sharing was expected to depend on sequencing depth. Among non-shared clonotypes, generation probabilities were lower than among those shared by all four donors.

Both subsets, CD45RA+ naive and CD45RA-negative memory, were split from the CD4+ cells. Sequencing input: memory CD4+ T cells from PBMCs. The subset denotes: CD45RA-negative fraction. The chain couples TRBV12-2 to TRBJ2-7; TRBD2 is the table's D call, not checked against the DNA. TRBV12-2 corresponds to a pseudogene. This sequence originates from a man between 18 and 35 years old in good health. Some clones in this sample may be carry-over from other donors' samples. The CDR3 here is CASRLTSGSSYEQYF. In nucleotides, the CDR3 is TGTGCAAGTCGCTTGACTAGCGGGAGCTCCTACGAGCAGTACTTC.